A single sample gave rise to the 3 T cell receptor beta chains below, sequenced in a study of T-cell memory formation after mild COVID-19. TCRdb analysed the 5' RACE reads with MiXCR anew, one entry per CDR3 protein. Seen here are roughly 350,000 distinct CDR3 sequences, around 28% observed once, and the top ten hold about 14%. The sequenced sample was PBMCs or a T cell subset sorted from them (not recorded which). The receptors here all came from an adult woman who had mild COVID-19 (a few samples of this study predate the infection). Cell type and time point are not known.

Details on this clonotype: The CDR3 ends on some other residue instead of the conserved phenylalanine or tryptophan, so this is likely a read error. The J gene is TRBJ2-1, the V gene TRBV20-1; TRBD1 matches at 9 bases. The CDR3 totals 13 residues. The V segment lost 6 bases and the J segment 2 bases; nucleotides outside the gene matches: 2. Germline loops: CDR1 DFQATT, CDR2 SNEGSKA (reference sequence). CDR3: CSARQGAYNEQFL. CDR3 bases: TGCAGTGCCAGACAGGGGGCCTACAATGAGCAGTTCTTA.

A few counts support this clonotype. CDR3 residues: CATSGRNTGELFF. The DNA of the CDR3 is TGTGCCACCAGTGGCAGGAACACCGGGGAGCTGTTTTTT. The chain employs TRBV24-1 and TRBJ2-2; unclear D gene. The CDR3 is 13 amino acids. Germline V gene data show CDR1 as KGHDR and CDR2 as SFDVKD. V was cut by 5 bases and J by 1 base, with 4 bases left in between.

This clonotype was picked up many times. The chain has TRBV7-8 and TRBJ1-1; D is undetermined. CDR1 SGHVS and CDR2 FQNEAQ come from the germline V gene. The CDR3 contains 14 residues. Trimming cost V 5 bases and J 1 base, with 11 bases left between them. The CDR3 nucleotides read TGTGCCAGCAGCCCCCGCGAAGGGAACACTGAAGCTTTCTTT. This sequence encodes CASSPREGNTEAFF.